Sequencing of this T cell receptor beta chain was carried out in a study of T cell changes during pregnancy in multiple sclerosis. The CDR3 totals 14 residues. Sequencing was performed with immunoSEQ multiplex PCR; in TCRdb, only in-frame clones are kept and a portion is missing. The table lists roughly 100,000 clones, roughly 93% of them singletons. This sample comprised peripheral blood, obtained after pregnancy. This receptor was obtained from a female donor with multiple sclerosis, enrolled in a pregnancy study. The chain uses TRBV21-1 and TRBJ1-2; TRBD1 is the table's D call, not checked against the DNA. TRBV21-1 is flagged as a pseudogene. The DNA of the CDR3 is TGTGCCAGCAGCAAGTGGCTGTCTAACTATGGCTACACCTTC. Translated, it gives CASSKWLSNYGYTF.